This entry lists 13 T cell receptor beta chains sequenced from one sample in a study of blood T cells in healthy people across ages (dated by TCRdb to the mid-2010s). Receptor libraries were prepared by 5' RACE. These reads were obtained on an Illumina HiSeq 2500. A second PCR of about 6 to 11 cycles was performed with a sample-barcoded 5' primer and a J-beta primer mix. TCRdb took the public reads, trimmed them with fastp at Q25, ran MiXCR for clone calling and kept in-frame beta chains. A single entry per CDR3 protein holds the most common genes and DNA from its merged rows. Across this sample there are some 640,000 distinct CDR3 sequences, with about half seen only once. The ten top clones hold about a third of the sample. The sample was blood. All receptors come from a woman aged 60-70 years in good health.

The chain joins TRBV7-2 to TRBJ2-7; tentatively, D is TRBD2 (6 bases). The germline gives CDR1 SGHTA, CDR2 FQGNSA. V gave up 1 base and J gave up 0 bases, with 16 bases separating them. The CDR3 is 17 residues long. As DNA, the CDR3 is TGTGCCAGCAGCTTAGGGGGGGTGGCGGGAAGCTCCTACGAGCAGTACTTC. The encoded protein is CASSLGGVAGSSYEQYF.

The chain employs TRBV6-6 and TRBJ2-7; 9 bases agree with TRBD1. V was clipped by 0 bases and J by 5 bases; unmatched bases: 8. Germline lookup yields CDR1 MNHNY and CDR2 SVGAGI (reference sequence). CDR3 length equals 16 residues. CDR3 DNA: TGTGCCAGCAGTTACTCGGGTTCGGGACAGGGTGACGAGCAGTACTTC. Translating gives CASSYSGSGQGDEQYF.

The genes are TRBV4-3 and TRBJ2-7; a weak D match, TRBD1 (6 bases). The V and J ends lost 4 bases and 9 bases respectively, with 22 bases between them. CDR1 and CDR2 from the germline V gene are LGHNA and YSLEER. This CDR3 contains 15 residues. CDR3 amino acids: CASSPRKGGSHGQYF. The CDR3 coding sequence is TGCGCCAGCAGCCCCCGAAAAGGGGGAAGCCACGGGCAGTACTTC.

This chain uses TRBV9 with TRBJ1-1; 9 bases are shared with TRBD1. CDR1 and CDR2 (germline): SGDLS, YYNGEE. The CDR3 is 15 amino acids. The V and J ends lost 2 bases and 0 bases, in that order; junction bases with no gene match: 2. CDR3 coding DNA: TGTGCCAGCAGCGTTGGGGACAGGGTGAACACTGAAGCTTTCTTT. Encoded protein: CASSVGDRVNTEAFF.

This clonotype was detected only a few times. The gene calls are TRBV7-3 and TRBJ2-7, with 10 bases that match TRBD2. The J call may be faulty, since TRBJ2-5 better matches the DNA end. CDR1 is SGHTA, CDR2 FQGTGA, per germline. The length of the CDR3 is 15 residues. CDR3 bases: TGTGCCAGCAGCACCCAGGGACTAGCGATGGAGACCCAGTACTTC. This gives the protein CASSTQGLAMETQYF.

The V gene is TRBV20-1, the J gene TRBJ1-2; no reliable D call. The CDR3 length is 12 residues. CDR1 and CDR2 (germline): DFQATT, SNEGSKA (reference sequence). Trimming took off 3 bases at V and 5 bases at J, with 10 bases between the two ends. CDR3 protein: CSARVFPYGYTF. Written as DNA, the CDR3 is TGCAGTGCTAGGGTGTTTCCATATGGCTACACCTTC.

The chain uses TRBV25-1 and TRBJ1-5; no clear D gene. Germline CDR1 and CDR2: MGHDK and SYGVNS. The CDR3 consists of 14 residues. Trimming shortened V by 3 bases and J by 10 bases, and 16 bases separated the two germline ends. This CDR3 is CASSEGRGLGPQHF. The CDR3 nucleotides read TGTGCCAGCAGTGAGGGCCGGGGATTAGGCCCCCAGCATTTT. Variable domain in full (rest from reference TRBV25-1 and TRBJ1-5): EADIYQTPRYLVIGTGKKITLECSQTMGHDKMYWYQQDPGMELHLIHYSYGVNSTEKGDLSSESTVSRIRTEHFPLTLESARPSHTSQYLCASSEGRGLGPQHFGDGTRLSIL.

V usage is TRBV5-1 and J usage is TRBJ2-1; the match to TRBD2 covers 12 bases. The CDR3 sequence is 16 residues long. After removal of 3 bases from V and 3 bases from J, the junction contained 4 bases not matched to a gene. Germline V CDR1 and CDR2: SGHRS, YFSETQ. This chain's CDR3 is CASSSRTSGNYNEQFF. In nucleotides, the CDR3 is TGCGCCAGCAGCTCACGGACTAGCGGGAACTACAATGAGCAGTTCTTC.

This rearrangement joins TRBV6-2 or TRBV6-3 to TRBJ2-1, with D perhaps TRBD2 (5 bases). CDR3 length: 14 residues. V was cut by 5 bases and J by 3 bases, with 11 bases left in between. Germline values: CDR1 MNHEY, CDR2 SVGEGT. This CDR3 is CASSRTGSYNEQFF. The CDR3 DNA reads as TGTGCCAGCAGTCGGACGGGAAGCTACAATGAGCAGTTCTTC.

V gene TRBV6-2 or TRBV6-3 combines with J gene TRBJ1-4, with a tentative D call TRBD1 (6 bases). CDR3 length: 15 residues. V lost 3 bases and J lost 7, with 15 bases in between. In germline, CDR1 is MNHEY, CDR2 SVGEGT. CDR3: CASSYLGGIGEKLFF. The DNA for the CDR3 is TGTGCCAGCAGTTATCTCGGGGGCATCGGTGAAAAACTGTTTTTT.

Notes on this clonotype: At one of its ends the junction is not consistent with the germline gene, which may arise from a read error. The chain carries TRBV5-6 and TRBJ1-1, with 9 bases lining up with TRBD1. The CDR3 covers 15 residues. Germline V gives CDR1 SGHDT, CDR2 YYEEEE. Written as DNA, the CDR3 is TGTGCCAGCAGCTTTTTAGGGACAGGGAACACTGAGGCTTTCTTT. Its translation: CASSFLGTGNTEAFF.

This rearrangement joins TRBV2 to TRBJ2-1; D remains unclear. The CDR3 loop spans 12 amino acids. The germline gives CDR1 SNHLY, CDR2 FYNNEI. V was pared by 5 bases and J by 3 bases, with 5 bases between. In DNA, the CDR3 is TGTGCCAGCAGTTATGACTACAATGAGCAGTTCTTC. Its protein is CASSYDYNEQFF.

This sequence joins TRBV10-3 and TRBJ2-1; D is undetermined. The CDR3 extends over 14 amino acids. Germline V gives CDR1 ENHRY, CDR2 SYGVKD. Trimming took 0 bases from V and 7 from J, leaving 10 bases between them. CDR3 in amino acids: CAISESGVPNEQFF. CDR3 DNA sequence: TGTGCCATCAGTGAGTCAGGAGTTCCGAATGAGCAGTTCTTC.